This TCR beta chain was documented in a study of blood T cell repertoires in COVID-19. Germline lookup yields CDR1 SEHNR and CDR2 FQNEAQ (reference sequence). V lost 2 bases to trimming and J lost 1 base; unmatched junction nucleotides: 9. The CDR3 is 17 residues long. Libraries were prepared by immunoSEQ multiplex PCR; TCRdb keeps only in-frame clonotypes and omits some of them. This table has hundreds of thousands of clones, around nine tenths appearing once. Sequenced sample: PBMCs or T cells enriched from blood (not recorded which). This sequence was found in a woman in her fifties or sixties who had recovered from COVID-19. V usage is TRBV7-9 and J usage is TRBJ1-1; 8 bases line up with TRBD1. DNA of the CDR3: TGTGCCAGCAGCTTATCAGACAGGGGTGGGGAGAACACTGAAGCTTTCTTT. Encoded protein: CASSLSDRGGENTEAFF.